This T cell receptor beta chain was sequenced during a study of cytomegalovirus exposure and HLA in healthy donors (dated by TCRdb to 2015 to 2018). Describing the broader study: According to an earlier analysis of a few hundred of the donors, roughly 180 million T cells yielded 120 million or so unique TCR beta sequences and roughly 280 Gb of sequence data. An early release covering approximately 600 HLA-typed donors comprised about 300 gigabases of sequencing data and some 79 million unique TCR sequences. Of the approximately 400 genotyped donors, approximately 80% were placed in the genetic ancestry cluster associated with self-reported Caucasian donors. The study aimed to test whether signatures of past pathogen exposure could be identified by cataloging public T cell receptors. Using immunosequencing, the study profiled T cell repertoires from 666 subjects and related those repertoires to cytomegalovirus serostatus. A separate validation cohort of over 95 different subjects was used in addition to the 666-subject first cohort. High-throughput TCR immunosequencing, statistical association of individual TCRs with disease status, and machine learning were combined to predict cytomegalovirus infection status. A later analysis re-examined previously published TCR beta repertoires from just over 650 donors and added high-resolution HLA genotyping to investigate patterns of TCR occurrence. Rather than using new phenotypic data, the later analysis identified candidate immune exposures from TCR beta sequences and from how often those sequences occurred across donors. An earlier analysis of approximately 630 of the donors applied high-throughput TCR beta sequencing to assess whether each TCR beta V gene segment acted as functional or pseudogenic. Alongside the repertoire data, information on donor age, sex, ethnicity and CMV serostatus was compiled. A later genetic analysis used genome-wide SNP genotypes for about 60% of the roughly 670 donors, treating that subset as a discovery cohort. All discovery cohort repertoires had been generated on a single sequencing platform. Class I and class II HLA loci were covered by the typing at four-digit resolution. Typing coverage differed by locus: A, B, C, DRB1 and DQB1 were typed in roughly 620-630 donors, DQA1 in about 500, DPA1 in 606, and DPB1 in about 450. Four or five DR-DQ haplotypes were handled as single units for association and clustering because linkage in the cohort was strong. On average, around 230,000 unique TCR beta nucleotide sequences were sequenced per donor among roughly 430 genotyped donors of the cohort, with 15% to 20% of those sequences being non-productive.

Libraries were constructed by the immunoSEQ multiplex PCR assay. A mixture of 60 forward primers for TCR Vbeta segments and 13 reverse primers for TCR Jbeta segments was used in the multiplex PCR. Amplification of the CDR3 region of rearranged TCR beta genes was performed with a multiplex PCR assay on genomic DNA. On the Illumina HiSeq System, the amplified TCR beta libraries were sequenced as 87-base-pair reads. As for the original processing: In a later analysis, some 80 million unique TCR beta chains were counted across the 500 to 850 repertoires, and approximately 9.9 million of these chains were shared by at least two donors. A nearest-neighbor algorithm error-corrected the raw reads and collapsed the reads into unique sequences, merging closely related sequences to remove PCR and sequencing errors. To assign V, D and J gene segments, CDR3 sequences were aligned to IMGT reference sequences. Each retained sequence needed at least a six-nucleotide match to both a V gene segment and a J gene segment. Rearrangements were classified as productive when the CDR3 lacked stop codons and remained in frame with V and J, and all other rearrangements were classified as non-productive. Following IMGT convention, CDR3 was defined as the stretch from the second conserved V-encoded cysteine to the conserved J-encoded phenylalanine. In an earlier analysis of 500 to 650 of the donors, sequences lacking an unambiguous match to a single V gene segment were excluded. In an earlier analysis of approximately 550 of the donors, V segments were called functional above 56.7% productive rearrangements and were called segregating when the between-donor standard deviation exceeded 5%. A statistical classification framework was built to diagnose cytomegalovirus status from the catalog of TCR beta chain sequences. In a later analysis, TCR nucleotide sequences were compared against IMGT/GENE-DB human TR gene sequences so that V and J genes could be assigned. A later analysis assigned CDR3 sequences and most-parsimonious VDJ recombination scenarios with the TCRdist pipeline. A later analysis defined each TCR beta chain by its CDR3 amino acid sequence plus V-gene family, and excluded reads lacking a unique V-gene family. To address suspected cross-contamination and a sequencing artifact, a later analysis removed over 500 highly shared, low-generation-probability nucleotide sequences. A later analysis calculated a clonal expansion index for each public chain from normalized within-repertoire ranks of inferred template counts. A later analysis computed generation probabilities with a VDJ recombination model fitted to out-of-frame rearrangements, and checked the results against IGoR. Hypergeometric tests were used in a later analysis to score TCR-TCR, TCR-HLA and TCR-CMV co-occurrence, with a repertoire-size bias correction applied to the TCR pairs. To estimate false discovery rates, a later analysis permuted the HLA or CMV assignments 20 times. In a later analysis, co-occurring TCRs were grouped with DBSCAN, and TCRdist sequence similarity was added when clustering was performed within HLA-allele-positive subsets. For co-occurrence clustering, repertoires with fewer than 30,000 or more than 120,000 public chains were excluded, along with several repertoires with anomalous nucleotide sharing. TCRdb limited this immuneACCESS table to in-frame rearrangements with V and J called. A share of clones is missing; checked studies link under half to unresolved V genes, and the rest is unexplained. The V and J calls and clone size are taken from that table; D and trimming were inferred from the DNA. The sample table records approximately 100,000 clones; roughly 67% of these occur just once. The leading ten clones occupy about 2.3% of the sample.

What the authors observed across the whole study: Because counts were too low, roughly 16 rarely observed V segments, including chromosome 9 orphons, were left out of the earlier analysis of 587 of the donors. In vitro tests confirmed that three of the cytomegalovirus-associated TCR beta chains recognize cytomegalovirus antigens. According to a later analysis, most CMV-associated TCR beta chains appeared to be HLA-restricted, and the HLA associations seemed to be driven largely by CMV exposure. A later analysis associated 17,000 or so TCR beta sequences with specific HLA alleles at a false discovery rate of 0.05. According to a later analysis, TCR association rates differed among HLA loci, with DRB1 alleles showing the most associated TCRs and HLA-C alleles showing the fewest. The authors suggested that the approach could potentially be generalized to other disease states and immunological phenotypes. In a later analysis, HLA-associated TCR beta chains showed more clonal expansion and lower generation probabilities than non-associated chains that were equally common. A later analysis reported that several top co-occurrence clusters appeared linked to parvovirus B19, influenza, CMV and Epstein-Barr virus. The classifier was reported to diagnose cytomegalovirus status with high specificity and sensitivity in both the original and validation cohorts. A cluster of highly shared sequence variants was judged likely to represent a technical artifact of the sequencing pipeline. Strong co-occurrence of HLA alleles, especially DR and DQ, made assigning TCR associations to individual alleles difficult. A total of fewer than 200 TCR beta chains were listed by the study as associated with cytomegalovirus. Roughly uniform sequencing depth across donors was assumed in presence/absence analyses, although this assumption may not hold. Only TCR beta chains were sequenced in this cohort, and the absence of alpha or paired-chain data limited detectable features. In a later genetic analysis, a missense DCLRE1C variant was associated with V-gene and J-gene trimming of TCR beta chains, and the association was replicated in an independent cohort. A further reported finding was that TCR beta sequences accurately predicted the HLA-A and HLA-B alleles for most subjects in the first cohort. Correlated functional status among segregating V segments might reflect linkage disequilibrium, but an unknown experimental factor could not be ruled out. Broadly in line with IMGT annotations, most TCR beta V segments showed up in productive rearrangements about 87% or about 30% of the time in an earlier analysis of roughly 590 of the donors. HLA typing was unavailable for some donors at each locus, so association tests used only the typed subset. In a later genetic analysis, fewer N-insertions in productive TCRs were reported among donors in an Asian-associated ancestry cluster than the roughly 700-donor mean. The only immune exposure information available for the cohort was CMV serostatus. Some IMGT-functional V segments, including TRBV6-2 and TRBV6-3, could not be told apart with the 87-base-pair reads, so those segments were excluded. Most TCR sequences were seen in very few donors, while some public TCRs were found in many individuals.

Measured from the cysteine to the phenylalanine, the CDR3 is 16 residues long. The entry retains the CDR3 DNA only, 48 bases that are in frame from base 1. CDR1 and CDR2, looked up from the germline V gene, are SGHTA and FQGNSA. V loses 2 bases, J loses 4 bases, and the germline ends lie 14 bases apart. The cohort comprised more than 550 healthy bone marrow donors. All cohort members were sampled while nominally healthy, although unrecorded immune exposures were likely present. Of the roughly 700 cohort members, around 290 had a positive CMV serostatus and 350 to 450 had a negative one, while no CMV serostatus was recorded for the donor. A peripheral blood sample was provided by each donor, and peripheral blood mononuclear cells were used for TCR beta sequencing. The Qiagen DNeasy Blood Extraction Kit was used to extract genomic DNA from the blood cell samples. For this clone: Its recognized antigen is unknown. No base quality information exists; no much larger clone differs at one position.

The origin of this receptor is a human donor in good health. Sequenced: PBMCs. Rearrangement joined TRBV7-2 to TRBJ1-4; a weak D assignment points to TRBD1 (5 bases agree). The DNA is as follows: TGTGCCAGCAGCTTAACGGGGGGTAGCTTTAATGAAAAACTGTTTTTT. It is translated as CASSLTGGSFNEKLFF.